This T cell receptor (beta chain) emerged from a study of cytomegalovirus exposure and HLA in healthy donors. Note on this clone: Its antigen remains unknown.

Trimming removed 0 bases from V and 6 bases from J; junction bases left unmatched: 9. This CDR3 is built from 16 residues. CDR1 and CDR2 (germline): MDHEN, SYDVKM. Whole-study results and caveats: Immune exposure information available was restricted to CMV serostatus. Later analysis suggested links between common viral pathogens and several top significant clusters. For most TCR sequences rarity was the rule, although some public TCRs occurred in many donors. In a later analysis, across HLA loci, associated TCR counts were highest for DRB1, lowest for HLA-C.

Primers: 60 Vbeta forward and 13 Jbeta reverse. Assay used: immunoSEQ multiplex PCR; TCRdb lists only in-frame clones, some missing. The sample has 90,000 to 100,000 clones, approximately 74% seen once. The specimen was PBMCs. The chain combines TRBV28 with TRBJ2-3; 7 bases line up with TRBD2. The TCR originated in a male donor in good health and CMV-seronegative. CDR3 sequence reads: CASSLWASGGGDTQYF. The CDR3 nucleotides read TGTGCCAGCAGTTTATGGGCTAGCGGTGGGGGTGATACGCAGTATTTT.